These 10 T cell receptor beta chains were all obtained from the same sample, sequenced in a study of cytomegalovirus exposure and HLA in healthy donors. The primer mix had 60 Vbeta and 13 Jbeta primers. Measured with immunoSEQ multiplex PCR; TCRdb has only the in-frame clones, and not every one. The table records more than 110,000 clones, about 80% of them present only once. The sequencing input was PBMCs. The receptors originated from a man aged 25 to 40 in good health and CMV-seropositive.

The genes are TRBV2 and TRBJ2-5; maybe TRBD2 (6 bases). The end of the DNA is better explained by TRBJ2-7, so the J call may be wrong. Germline CDR1 reads SNHLY; CDR2 reads FYNNEI. The CDR3 loop spans 15 amino acids. The CDR3 DNA reads as TGTGCCAGCACTATCGACCCGGGGGTGACTTACGAGCAGTACTTC. Protein: CASTIDPGVTYEQYF.

This CDR3 reads CASSLQYSNQPQHF. DNA of the CDR3: TGTGCCAGCAGCTTACAGTATAGCAATCAGCCCCAGCATTTT. The rearrangement uses TRBV7-2 and TRBJ1-5; D is unresolved. Trimming stripped 2 bases from V and 0 bases from J, with 5 bases between. The CDR3 runs to 14 residues. Germline V gene data show CDR1 as SGHTA and CDR2 as FQGNSA.

The chain has TRBV11-2 and TRBJ2-5; 9 bases are shared with TRBD2. The V and J ends lost 1 base and 2 bases, in that order; junction bases with no gene match: 8. This CDR3 contains 17 residues. Per germline, CDR1 SGHAT and CDR2 FQNNGV. In nucleotides, the CDR3 is TGTGCCAGCAGCTTAGCGCTTCAGACTAGCGGACAAGAGACCCAGTACTTC. Protein sequence: CASSLALQTSGQETQYF.

This sequence joins TRBV6-6 and TRBJ1-1; 10 nucleotides align to TRBD1. Per germline, CDR1 MNHNY and CDR2 SVGAGI (reference sequence). The trim removed 6 bases at V and 3 bases at J, leaving 10 bases unmatched. This CDR3 is 16 amino acids long. CDR3 amino acids: CASSPRDRGGYTEAFF. Written as DNA, the CDR3 is TGTGCCAGCAGCCCCAGGGACAGGGGTGGGTACACTGAAGCTTTCTTT.

The chain has TRBV5-1 and TRBJ1-6, with 11 bases fitting TRBD1. CDR3 size: 15 residues. Germline V gene data show CDR1 as SGHRS and CDR2 as YFSETQ. Trimming cost V 0 bases and J 10 bases; bases outside gene matches: 3. The CDR3 protein is CASSLGTGGGSPLHF. The CDR3 region has the DNA TGCGCCAGCAGCTTGGGGACAGGGGGCGGGTCACCCCTCCACTTT.

This sequence joins TRBV18 and TRBJ2-4; D unclear. The germline V gene encodes CDR1 KGHSH and CDR2 LQKENI. This CDR3 comprises 15 residues. V lost 4 bases to trimming and J lost 0 bases, with 10 bases between them. In DNA, the CDR3 is TGTGCCAGCTCACGAGAGGTGCAAGCCAAAAACATTCAGTACTTC. It translates to CASSREVQAKNIQYF.

The V and J genes are TRBV7-3 and TRBJ2-3; 11 positions agree with TRBD2. The V gene's germline CDR1 is SGHTA and CDR2 FQGTGA. This CDR3 has 16 amino acids. After removal of 3 bases from V and 3 bases from J, the junction contained 5 bases not matched to a gene. Here the CDR3 reads CASSFGASGGTDTQYF. The DNA for the CDR3 is TGTGCCAGCAGCTTCGGGGCTAGCGGGGGGACAGATACGCAGTATTTT.

V usage is TRBV11-3 and J usage is TRBJ2-7; D not resolved. V shed 4 bases and J shed 7 bases, with 11 bases lying between them. This CDR3 has 12 residues. Germline CDR1 reads SGHNT; CDR2 reads YENEEA. CDR3 in amino acids: CASSSRYPEQYF. The CDR3 nucleotides are TGTGCCAGCAGCTCTCGCTATCCGGAGCAGTACTTC.

V is TRBV28 and J is TRBJ2-3; D unresolved. V lost 5 bases and J lost 1, with 10 bases in between. Germline V gene sequence: CDR1 MDHEN, CDR2 SYDVKM. This CDR3 spans 14 amino acids. CDR3 sequence (DNA): TGTGCCAGCAGTGACACATTGGGCACAGATACGCAGTATTTT. It encodes CASSDTLGTDTQYF.

This clone was detected once. The rearrangement links TRBV4-1 to TRBJ1-4; D uncertain. V dropped 3 bases and J dropped 0 bases, with 11 bases sitting between them. This CDR3 spans 16 amino acids. The V gene's germline CDR1 is MGHRA and CDR2 YSYEKL. CDR3 nucleotides: TGCGCCAGCAGCCAGCCGCTCTACGCAACTAATGAAAAACTGTTTTTT. It codes for CASSQPLYATNEKLFF.